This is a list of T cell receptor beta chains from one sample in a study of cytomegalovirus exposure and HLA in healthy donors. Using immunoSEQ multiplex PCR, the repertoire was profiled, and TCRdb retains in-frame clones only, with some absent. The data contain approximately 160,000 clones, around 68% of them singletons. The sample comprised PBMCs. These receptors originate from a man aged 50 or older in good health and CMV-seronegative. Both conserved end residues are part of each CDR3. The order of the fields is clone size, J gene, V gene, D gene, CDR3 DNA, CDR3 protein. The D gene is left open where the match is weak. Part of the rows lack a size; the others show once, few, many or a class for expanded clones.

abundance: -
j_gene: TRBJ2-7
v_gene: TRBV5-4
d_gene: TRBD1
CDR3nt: TGTGCCAGCAGCTTTTGGACAGGTACTTACGAGCAGTACTTC
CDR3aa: CASSFWTGTYEQYF

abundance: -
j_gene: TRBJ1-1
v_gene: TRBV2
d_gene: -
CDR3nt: TGTGCCAGCAGTGATGGGGGGTTCGCTGAAGCTTTCTTT
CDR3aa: CASSDGGFAEAFF

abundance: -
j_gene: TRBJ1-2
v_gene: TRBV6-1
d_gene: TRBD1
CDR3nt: TGTGCCACGATGAGACAGGGCTATGGCTACACCTTC
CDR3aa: CATMRQGYGYTF

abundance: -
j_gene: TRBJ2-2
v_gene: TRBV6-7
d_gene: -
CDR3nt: TGTGCCAGCAGTTACTGGTCAGCCGGGGAGCTGTTTTTT
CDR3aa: CASSYWSAGELFF

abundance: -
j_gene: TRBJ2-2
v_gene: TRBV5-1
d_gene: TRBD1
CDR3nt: TGCGCCAGCAGCTTGGATGAGACAGGGGGCGGTAGTGGACCCGGGGAGCTGTTTTTT
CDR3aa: CASSLDETGGGSGPGELFF

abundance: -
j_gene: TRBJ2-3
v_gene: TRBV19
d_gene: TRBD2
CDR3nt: TGTGCCAGTAGTACTCCCGGGGGGGGGTTTAGCACAGATACGCAGTATTTT
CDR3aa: CASSTPGGGFSTDTQYF

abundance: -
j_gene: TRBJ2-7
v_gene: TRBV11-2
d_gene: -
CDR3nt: TGTGCCAGCAGTAACCCGGGACTCTACGAGCAGTACTTC
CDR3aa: CASSNPGLYEQYF

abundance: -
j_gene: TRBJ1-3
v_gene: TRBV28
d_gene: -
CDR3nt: TGTGCCAGCATCGATGGGGCAGGAGTCTCTGGAAACACCATATATTTT
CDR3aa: CASIDGAGVSGNTIYF

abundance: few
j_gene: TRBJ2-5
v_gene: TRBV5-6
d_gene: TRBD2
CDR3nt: TGTGCCAGCAGCAGACTAGCGGGGTCAATTGGAGAGACCCAGTACTTC
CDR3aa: CASSRLAGSIGETQYF

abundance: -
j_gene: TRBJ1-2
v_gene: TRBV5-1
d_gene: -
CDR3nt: TGCGCCAGCACCCTGGAGGTGGACGTAGAGGGCTACACCTTC
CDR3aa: CASTLEVDVEGYTF

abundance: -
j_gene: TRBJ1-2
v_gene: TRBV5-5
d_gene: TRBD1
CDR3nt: TGTGCCAGCAGCTACTCGGGACAGATCCTCTATGGCTACACCTTC
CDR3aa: CASSYSGQILYGYTF

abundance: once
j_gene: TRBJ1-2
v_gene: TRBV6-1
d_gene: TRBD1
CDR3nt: TGTGCCAGCAGTGAAGCTTTGGACAGGGGGCGCATGTATGGCTACACCTTC
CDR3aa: CASSEALDRGRMYGYTF

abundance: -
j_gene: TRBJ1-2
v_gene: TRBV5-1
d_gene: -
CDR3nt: TGCGCCAGCACCGACCCTAAGGACGGAGGCTATGGCTACACCTTC
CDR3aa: CASTDPKDGGYGYTF

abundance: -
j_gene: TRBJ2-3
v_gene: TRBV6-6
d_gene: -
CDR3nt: TGTGCCAGCAGTTTCCAGGGTAGGACAGATACGCAGTATTTT
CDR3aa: CASSFQGRTDTQYF

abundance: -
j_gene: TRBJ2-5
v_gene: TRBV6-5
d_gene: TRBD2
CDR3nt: TGTGCCAGCAGTTACGGGACTAGCGGGGGCTATGAGACCCAGTACTTC
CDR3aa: CASSYGTSGGYETQYF

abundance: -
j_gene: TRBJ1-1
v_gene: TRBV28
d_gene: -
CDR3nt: TGTGCCAGCACGGGGGGGAACACTGAAGCTTTCTTT
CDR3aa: CASTGGNTEAFF

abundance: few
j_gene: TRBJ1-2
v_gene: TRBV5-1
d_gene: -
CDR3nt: TGCGCCAGCAGTTTCGTAGGGGCCTACTATGGCTACACCTTC
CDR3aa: CASSFVGAYYGYTF

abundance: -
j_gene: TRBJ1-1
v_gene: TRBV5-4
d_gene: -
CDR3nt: TGTGCCAGCAGCCCGATCGACACGAACACTGAAGCTTTCTTT
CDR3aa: CASSPIDTNTEAFF

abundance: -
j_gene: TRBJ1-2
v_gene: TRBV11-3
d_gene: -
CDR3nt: TGTGCCAGCAGCCTCCCCGGGCGGGAGACCCTCTATGGCTACACCTTC
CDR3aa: CASSLPGRETLYGYTF

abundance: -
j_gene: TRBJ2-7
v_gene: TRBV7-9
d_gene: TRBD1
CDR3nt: TGTGCCAGCAGCTTAGCGCTCGGGGACAGGGGTGGAAGAGGGGAGCAGTACTTC
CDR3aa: CASSLALGDRGGRGEQYF

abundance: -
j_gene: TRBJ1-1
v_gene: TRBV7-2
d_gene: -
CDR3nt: TGTGCCAGCAGCCCCCATTTGCGCCCAAACACTGAAGCTTTCTTT
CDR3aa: CASSPHLRPNTEAFF

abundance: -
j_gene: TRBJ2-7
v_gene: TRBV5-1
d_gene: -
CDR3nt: TGCGCCAGCAGCTTGCCGGGGGCCTACGAGCAGTACTTC
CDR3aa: CASSLPGAYEQYF

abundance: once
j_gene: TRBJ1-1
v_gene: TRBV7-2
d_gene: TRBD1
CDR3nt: TGTGCCAGCAGCCGTCAGGGGGCGGACACTGAAGCTTTCTTT
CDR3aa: CASSRQGADTEAFF

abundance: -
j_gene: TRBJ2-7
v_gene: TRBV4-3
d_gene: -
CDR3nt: TGCGCCAGCAGCCAAGGCGGCAGCTTCACCTCCTACGAGCAGTACTTC
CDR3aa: CASSQGGSFTSYEQYF

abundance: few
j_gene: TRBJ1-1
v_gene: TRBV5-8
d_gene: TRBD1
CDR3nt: TGTGCCAGCAGCCGCGGGACAGGCAACACTGAAGCTTTCTTT
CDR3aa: CASSRGTGNTEAFF

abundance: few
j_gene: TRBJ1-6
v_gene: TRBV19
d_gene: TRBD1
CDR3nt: TGTGCCACCCACGACAGGGGCTATAATTCACCCCTCCACTTT
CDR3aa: CATHDRGYNSPLHF

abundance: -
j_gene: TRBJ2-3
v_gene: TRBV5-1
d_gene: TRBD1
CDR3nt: TGCGCCAGCAGCTTGGAGTCAGGGGGCGCGTCAGATACGCAGTATTTT
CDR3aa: CASSLESGGASDTQYF

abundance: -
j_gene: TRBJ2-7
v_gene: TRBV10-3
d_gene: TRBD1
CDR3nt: TGTGCCATCAGTGAGGTTACCCGGGACAGGGGACCCTACGAGCAGTACTTC
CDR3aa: CAISEVTRDRGPYEQYF

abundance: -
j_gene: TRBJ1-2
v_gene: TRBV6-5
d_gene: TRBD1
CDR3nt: TGTGCCAGCAGTTACCGCGCGGACAGGGCCTATGGCTACACCTTC
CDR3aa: CASSYRADRAYGYTF

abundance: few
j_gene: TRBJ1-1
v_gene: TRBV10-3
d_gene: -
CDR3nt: TGTGCCATCAGTGAGGAGGAGAGGAACACTGAAGCTTTCTTT
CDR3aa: CAISEEERNTEAFF

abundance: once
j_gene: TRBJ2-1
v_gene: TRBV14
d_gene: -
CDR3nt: TGTGCCAGCAGCCAAGGGTCAGGGTTAGGCAATGAGCAGTTCTTC
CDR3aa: CASSQGSGLGNEQFF

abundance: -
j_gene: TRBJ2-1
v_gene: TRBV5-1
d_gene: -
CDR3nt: TGCGCCAGCAGCTACTCGAAGGGGAATGAGCAGTTCTTC
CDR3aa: CASSYSKGNEQFF

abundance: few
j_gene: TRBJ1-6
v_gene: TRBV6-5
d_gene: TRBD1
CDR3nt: TGTGCCAGCAGTTACGGGGACAGGTGGAATTCACCCCTCCACTTT
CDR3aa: CASSYGDRWNSPLHF

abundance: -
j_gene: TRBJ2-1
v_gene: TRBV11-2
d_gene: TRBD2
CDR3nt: TGTGCCAGCAGCTTAGAAACTAGCGGGGCTTACAATGAGCAGTTCTTC
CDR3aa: CASSLETSGAYNEQFF

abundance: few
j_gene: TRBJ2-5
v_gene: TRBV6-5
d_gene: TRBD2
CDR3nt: TGTGCCAGCGGACTAGCGGGGTCTCAAGAGACCCAGTACTTC
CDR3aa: CASGLAGSQETQYF

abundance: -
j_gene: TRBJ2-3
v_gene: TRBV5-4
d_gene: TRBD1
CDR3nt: TGTGCCAGCAGCCTCAAACAGGGGACAGATACGCAGTATTTT
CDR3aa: CASSLKQGTDTQYF

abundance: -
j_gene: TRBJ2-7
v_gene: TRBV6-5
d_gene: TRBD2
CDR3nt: TGTGCCAGCAGTGCTCCGGGGGGGCAGTACTTC
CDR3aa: CASSAPGGQYF

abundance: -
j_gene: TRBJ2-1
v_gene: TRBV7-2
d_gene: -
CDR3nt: TGTGCCAGCAGCCTAGGGGCCCCCTACAATGAGCAGTTCTTC
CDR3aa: CASSLGAPYNEQFF

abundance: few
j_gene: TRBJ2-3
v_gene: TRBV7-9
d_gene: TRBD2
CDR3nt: TGTGCCAGCAGCTCCCGTAGCGGGGGCGGGGATACGCAGTATTTT
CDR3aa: CASSSRSGGGDTQYF

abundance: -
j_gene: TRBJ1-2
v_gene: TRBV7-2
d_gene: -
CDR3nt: TGTGCCAGCAGCTTTAGGGGAAATGGCTACACCTTC
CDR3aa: CASSFRGNGYTF

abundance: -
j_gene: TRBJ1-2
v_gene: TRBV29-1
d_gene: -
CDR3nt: TGCAGCGTTGAGGGGGAGGGGTATGGCTACACCTTC
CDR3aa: CSVEGEGYGYTF

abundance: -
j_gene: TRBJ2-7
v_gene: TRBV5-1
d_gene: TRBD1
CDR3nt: TGCGCCAGCAACGGCAAGGGGACAGGCGGTTCCTACGAGCAGTACTTC
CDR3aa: CASNGKGTGGSYEQYF

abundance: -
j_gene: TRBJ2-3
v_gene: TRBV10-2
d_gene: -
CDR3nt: TGCGCCAGCAGTGATGGACTCCTCGAACTCACAGATACGCAGTATTTT
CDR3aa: CASSDGLLELTDTQYF